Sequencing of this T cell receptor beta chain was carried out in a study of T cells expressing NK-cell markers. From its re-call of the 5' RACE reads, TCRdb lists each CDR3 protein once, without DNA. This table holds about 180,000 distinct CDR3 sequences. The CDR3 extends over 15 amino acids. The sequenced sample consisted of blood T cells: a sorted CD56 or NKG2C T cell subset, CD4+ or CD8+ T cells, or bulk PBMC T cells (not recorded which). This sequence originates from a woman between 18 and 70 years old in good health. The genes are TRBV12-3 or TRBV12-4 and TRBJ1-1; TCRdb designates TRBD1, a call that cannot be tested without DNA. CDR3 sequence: CASQWGRQLNTEAFF.